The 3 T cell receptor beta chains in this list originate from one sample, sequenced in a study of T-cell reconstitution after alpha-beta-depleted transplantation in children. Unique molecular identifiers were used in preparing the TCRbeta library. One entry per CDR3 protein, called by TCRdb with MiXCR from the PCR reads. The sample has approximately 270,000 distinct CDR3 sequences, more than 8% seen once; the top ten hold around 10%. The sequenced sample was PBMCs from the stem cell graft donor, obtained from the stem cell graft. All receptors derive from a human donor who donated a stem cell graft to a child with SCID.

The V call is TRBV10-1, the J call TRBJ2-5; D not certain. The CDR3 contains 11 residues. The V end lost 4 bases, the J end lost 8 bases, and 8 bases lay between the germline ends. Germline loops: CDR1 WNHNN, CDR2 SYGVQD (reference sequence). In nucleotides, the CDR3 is TGCGCCAGCAGTGTTGGGAACACCCAGTACTTC. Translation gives CASSVGNTQYF.

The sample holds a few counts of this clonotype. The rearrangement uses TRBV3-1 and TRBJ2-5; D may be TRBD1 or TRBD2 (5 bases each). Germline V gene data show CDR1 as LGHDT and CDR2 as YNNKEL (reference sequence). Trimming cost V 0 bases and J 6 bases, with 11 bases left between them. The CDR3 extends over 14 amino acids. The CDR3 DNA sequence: TGTGCCAGCAGCCAAGATTTGTGGGGGAAGACCCAGTACTTC. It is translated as CASSQDLWGKTQYF.

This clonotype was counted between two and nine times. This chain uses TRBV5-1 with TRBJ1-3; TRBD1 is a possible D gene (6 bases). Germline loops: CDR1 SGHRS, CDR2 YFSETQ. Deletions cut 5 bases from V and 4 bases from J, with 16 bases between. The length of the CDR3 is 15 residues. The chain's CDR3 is CASRQGTTSGNTIYF. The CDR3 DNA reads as TGCGCCAGCAGACAGGGCACTACCTCCGGAAACACCATATATTTT.